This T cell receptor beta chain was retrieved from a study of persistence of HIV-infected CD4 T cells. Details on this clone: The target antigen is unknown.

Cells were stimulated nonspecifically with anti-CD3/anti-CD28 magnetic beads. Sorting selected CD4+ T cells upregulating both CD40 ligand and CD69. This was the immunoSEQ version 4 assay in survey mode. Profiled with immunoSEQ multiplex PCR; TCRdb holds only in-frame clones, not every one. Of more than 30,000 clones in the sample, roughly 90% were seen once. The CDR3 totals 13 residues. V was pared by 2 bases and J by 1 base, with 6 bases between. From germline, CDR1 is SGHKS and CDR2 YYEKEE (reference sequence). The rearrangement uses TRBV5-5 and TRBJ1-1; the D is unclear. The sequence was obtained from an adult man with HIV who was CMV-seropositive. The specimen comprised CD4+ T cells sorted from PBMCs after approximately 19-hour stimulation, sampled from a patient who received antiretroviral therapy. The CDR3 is CASSFGGNTEAFF. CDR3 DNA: TGTGCCAGCAGCTTCGGAGGGAACACTGAAGCTTTCTTT.